Listed below are T cell receptor beta chains from one sample, sequenced in a study of CD8 T cells in ankylosing spondylitis. MiXCR was run by TCRdb on the 5' RACE reads, yielding one entry per CDR3 protein. The sample contains tens of thousands of distinct CDR3 sequences, roughly 6.1% of which appear only once. The sequencing sample was made of synovial fluid, either unsorted or a sorted T cell fraction (not recorded which). The receptors come from a male donor with ankylosing spondylitis. The conserved cysteine and the conserved F or W are not part of the CDR3 here. Not all rows give a size; the values are once, few, many and, for expanded clones, a class.

V gene: TRBV20-1; clone size: NA; CDR3 protein: SARVQAPNTEAF
V gene: TRBV20-1; clone size: medium-sized; CDR3 protein: SARVGGTDTQY
V gene: TRBV6-2/TRBV6-3; clone size: many; CDR3 protein: ASTTSGALGNEQF
V gene: TRBV7-6; clone size: medium-sized; CDR3 protein: ASSFSERDTQY
V gene: TRBV6-5; clone size: many; CDR3 protein: ASSYSLYGDTIY
V gene: TRBV4-2; clone size: NA; CDR3 protein: ASSQEATSGYNEQF
V gene: TRBV2; clone size: many; CDR3 protein: ASREGGTYNEQF
V gene: TRBV20-1; clone size: many; CDR3 protein: SANPGTPDTGELF
V gene: TRBV5-1; clone size: many; CDR3 protein: ASSLEGGSNQPQH
V gene: TRBV12-3/TRBV12-4; clone size: many; CDR3 protein: ASSWGRSTYEQY
V gene: TRBV6-1; clone size: NA; CDR3 protein: ASSLGSQETQY
V gene: TRBV5-4; clone size: NA; CDR3 protein: ASSLGLVSGRLSTDTQY
V gene: TRBV7-2; clone size: many; CDR3 protein: ASSLTREETQY
V gene: TRBV12-3/TRBV12-4; clone size: many; CDR3 protein: ASSLEGRVLSSYNEQF
V gene: TRBV5-6; clone size: many; CDR3 protein: ASSPLAGGRTDTQY
V gene: TRBV7-3; clone size: NA; CDR3 protein: ASSPQVGGPYEQY
V gene: TRBV15; clone size: many; CDR3 protein: ATSRDLVAGNGELF
V gene: TRBV6-2/TRBV6-3; clone size: NA; CDR3 protein: ASSYSFGSFYEQY
V gene: TRBV28; clone size: many; CDR3 protein: ASRQGNEGYT
V gene: TRBV20-1; clone size: few; CDR3 protein: SAPPPGTDTQY
V gene: TRBV28; clone size: many; CDR3 protein: ASSVPGLENYEQY
V gene: TRBV29-1; clone size: many; CDR3 protein: SVMGQGPYGYT
V gene: TRBV19; clone size: many; CDR3 protein: ASVRSSGSYNEQF
V gene: TRBV18; clone size: medium-sized; CDR3 protein: ASSPRTGGNEPQH
V gene: TRBV7-2; clone size: few; CDR3 protein: ASSFSPEGGTQY
V gene: TRBV28; clone size: many; CDR3 protein: ASSSLAGGDEQF
V gene: TRBV18; clone size: few; CDR3 protein: ASSPPTSSGNTIY
V gene: TRBV7-9; clone size: few; CDR3 protein: ASSLLGEGEQF
V gene: TRBV28; clone size: many; CDR3 protein: ASSDSKTGLFYEQY
V gene: TRBV7-3; clone size: many; CDR3 protein: ASSLSPVNTEAF
V gene: TRBV2; clone size: many; CDR3 protein: ASSERGRAGGRTQH
V gene: TRBV4-2; clone size: many; CDR3 protein: ASSQDLRLAGGPYNEQF
V gene: TRBV2; clone size: few; CDR3 protein: ASSVTGSGNTIY
V gene: TRBV7-3; clone size: many; CDR3 protein: ASSVQSGGAYEQY
V gene: TRBV9; clone size: NA; CDR3 protein: ASSATIPSFSSYNEQF
V gene: TRBV20-1; clone size: many; CDR3 protein: SAYRLGTDTQY
V gene: TRBV30; clone size: many; CDR3 protein: AWIGTNYGYT
V gene: TRBV2; clone size: few; CDR3 protein: ASRGGRSNEKLF
V gene: TRBV3-1; clone size: many; CDR3 protein: ASSQVISGSWPPGV
V gene: TRBV20-1; clone size: NA; CDR3 protein: SAARQGAFHEQY
V gene: TRBV3-1; clone size: many; CDR3 protein: ASSWGLAGGEQY
V gene: TRBV28; clone size: many; CDR3 protein: ASSPGGGFTDTQY
V gene: TRBV7-6; clone size: few; CDR3 protein: ASSSDPYEQY
V gene: TRBV5-1; clone size: many; CDR3 protein: ASSFSGGNTEAF
V gene: TRBV5-1; clone size: many; CDR3 protein: ASSLDTSGRRYNEQF
V gene: TRBV28; clone size: few; CDR3 protein: ATTKTGRSYEQY
V gene: TRBV7-9; clone size: many; CDR3 protein: ASSYRQNTGELF
V gene: TRBV28; clone size: NA; CDR3 protein: ASSFGISYNSPLH
V gene: TRBV28; clone size: few; CDR3 protein: ASIRVGNTGELF
V gene: TRBV27; clone size: NA; CDR3 protein: AAKRRDATEAF
V gene: TRBV6-6; clone size: NA; CDR3 protein: ASSHDSGPRAF
V gene: TRBV20-1; clone size: many; CDR3 protein: SARGQETGGWYGYT
V gene: TRBV10-1; clone size: NA; CDR3 protein: ASSELETPHETQY
V gene: TRBV5-4; clone size: few; CDR3 protein: ASSRQLDTQY
V gene: TRBV5-8; clone size: many; CDR3 protein: ASSLADTNQPQH
V gene: TRBV5-8; clone size: many; CDR3 protein: ASSLGGGDTDTQY
V gene: TRBV19; clone size: few; CDR3 protein: ASSSGTSGSRETQY
V gene: TRBV11-2; clone size: many; CDR3 protein: ASSRAGQVGSYNEQF